This T cell receptor (beta chain) appears in the sequencing data of a study of blood T cell repertoires in COVID-19. The CDR3 covers 14 residues. Trimming stripped 2 bases from V and 4 bases from J, with 9 bases between. Germline assignment: CDR1 SGHKS and CDR2 YYEKEE (reference sequence). The protocol was immunoSEQ multiplex PCR, while the TCRdb copy is restricted to in-frame clones and leaves out a portion. The data contain some 500,000 clones, less than 90% of them seen just once; the ten biggest clones take up around 8%. To note about this clone: Other DNA sequences of this sample code for an identical CDR3.

The gene calls are TRBV5-5 and TRBJ2-2; D is unclear. The sequence came from a woman aged 45-59 years with COVID-19, enrolled during active disease. The sample taken for sequencing was peripheral blood. The CDR3 is CASSFFPGTGELFF. The DNA of the CDR3 is TGTGCCAGCAGCTTCTTCCCGGGCACCGGGGAGCTGTTTTTT.